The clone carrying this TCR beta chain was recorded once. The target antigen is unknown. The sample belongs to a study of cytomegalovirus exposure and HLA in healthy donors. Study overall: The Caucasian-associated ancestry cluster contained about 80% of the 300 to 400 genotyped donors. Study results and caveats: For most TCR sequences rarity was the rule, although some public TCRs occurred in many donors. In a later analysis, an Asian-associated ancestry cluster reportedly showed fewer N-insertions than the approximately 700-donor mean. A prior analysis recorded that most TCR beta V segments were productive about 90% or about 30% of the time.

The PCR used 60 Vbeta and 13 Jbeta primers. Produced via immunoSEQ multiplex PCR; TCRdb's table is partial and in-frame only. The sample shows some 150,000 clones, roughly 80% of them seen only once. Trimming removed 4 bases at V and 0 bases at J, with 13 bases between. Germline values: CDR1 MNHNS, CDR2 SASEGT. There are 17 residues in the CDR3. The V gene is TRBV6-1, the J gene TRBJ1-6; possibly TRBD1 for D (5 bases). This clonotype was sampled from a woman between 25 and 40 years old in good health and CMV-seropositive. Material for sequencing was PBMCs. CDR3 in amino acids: CASSGGILTSYNSPLHF. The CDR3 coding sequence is TGTGCCAGCAGTGGGGGCATACTGACCTCCTATAATTCACCCCTCCACTTT.